Following are 8 T cell receptor beta chains from one sample sequenced in a study of blood T cell repertoires in COVID-19. Clones were sequenced by immunoSEQ multiplex PCR, and TCRdb holds only the in-frame ones, with some missing. The sample has 150,000 to 200,000 clones; about 90% are singletons. Sequences were obtained from peripheral blood. Receptors were obtained from a woman aged 55 to 70 with COVID-19, enrolled during active disease.

V gene TRBV6-5 combines with J gene TRBJ1-4, with 9 bases aligning to TRBD1. CDR1 and CDR2 from the germline V gene are MNHEY and SVGAGI. The J segment lost 5 bases and the V segment lost 6 bases, leaving 4 bases of the junction unmatched. This CDR3 has 14 residues. The chain's CDR3 is CASRLGQGNEKLFF. CDR3 nucleotides: TGTGCCAGCAGGCTGGGACAGGGAAATGAAAAACTGTTTTTT.

As DNA, the CDR3 is TGTGCCAGTAGTATAGGAAGGACAGGGGATATTAACTATGGCTACACCTTC. Protein: CASSIGRTGDINYGYTF. The chain is built from TRBV19 and TRBJ1-2; 9 positions match TRBD1. CDR1 and CDR2 from the germline V gene are LNHDA and SQIVND (reference sequence). V shed 1 base, J shed 1 base, and the junction held 7 bases outside the gene matches. The CDR3 loop spans 17 amino acids.

The chain recombines TRBV6-4 with TRBJ2-2, with D possibly TRBD1 on 6 matching bases. Trimming cost V 2 bases and J 3 bases, with 10 bases left between them. Germline CDR1 MRHNA, CDR2 SNTAGT. The CDR3 is made up of 15 amino acids. CDR3 in DNA: TGTGCCAGCAGTGACGGCTGGACAGACACCGGGGAGCTGTTTTTT. Protein product: CASSDGWTDTGELFF.

This clone has only one observation. The J gene is TRBJ1-2, the V gene TRBV7-9, with 7 bases aligning to TRBD1. Germline V CDR1 and CDR2: SEHNR, FQNEAQ (reference sequence). This CDR3 has 12 amino acids. V was pared by 5 bases and J by 8 bases, with 5 bases of the junction left unmatched. CDR3 nucleotides: TGTGCCAGCAGCAATACAGGGGACGGCTACACCTTC. It translates to CASSNTGDGYTF. The full variable domain, with the rest looked up from reference TRBV7-9 and TRBJ1-2, is DTGVSQNPRHKITKRGQNVTFRCDPISEHNRLYWYRQTLGQGPEFLTYFQNEAQLEKSRLLSDRFSAERPKGSFSTLEIQRTEQGDSAMYLCASSNTGDGYTFGSGTRLTVV.

The chain has TRBV6-2 or TRBV6-3 and TRBJ1-2, with D perhaps TRBD1 (5 bases). The germline V and J ends were trimmed by 4 bases and 6 bases, with 15 bases remaining between them. Looked up from germline, CDR1 is MNHEY and CDR2 is SVGEGT. The CDR3 spans 14 residues. CDR3 in DNA: TGTGCCAGCAGTTTGGTGGCAGGGAGGGATGGCTACACCTTC. This codes for CASSLVAGRDGYTF.

The chain couples TRBV23-1 to TRBJ2-1, with 15 bases fitting TRBD2. TRBV23-1 is flagged as an ORF with uncertain function. This CDR3 has 17 residues. Unmatched junction bases numbered 8, after V lost 4 bases and J lost 7 bases. The CDR3 loop reads CASSPRTSGREENEQFF. The CDR3 DNA reads TGCGCCAGCAGTCCCCGGACTAGCGGGAGGGAGGAGAATGAGCAGTTCTTC.

The chain couples TRBV5-1 to TRBJ2-5; 9 bases are shared with TRBD1. Looked up from germline, CDR1 is SGHRS and CDR2 is YFSETQ. The CDR3 consists of 15 residues. Losses at the gene ends were 4 bases for V and 5 bases for J; bases not matched to a gene: 9. The CDR3 nucleotides read TGCGCCAGCAGCGCCGGGACAGGGTTGTCTGAGACCCAGTACTTC. The encoded protein is CASSAGTGLSETQYF.

The rearrangement links TRBV5-1 to TRBJ2-7; 7 nucleotides line up with TRBD2. V lost 3 bases, J lost 3 bases, and 12 bases stayed unmatched. Germline values: CDR1 SGHRS, CDR2 YFSETQ. This CDR3 has 16 amino acids. CDR3 coding DNA: TGCGCCAGCAGCTCATCTACTGGCGGGGGAATCTACGAGCAGTACTTC. Translation gives CASSSSTGGGIYEQYF.